The clone carrying this T cell receptor (beta chain) was counted a few times. This record belongs to a study of somatic mutations in cytotoxic T cells in rheumatoid arthritis. V gave up 5 bases and J gave up 1 base, with 20 bases separating them. Germline V gives CDR1 SGHAT, CDR2 FQNNGV. This CDR3 spans 17 amino acids. The data were produced by immunoSEQ multiplex PCR, yet TCRdb's version contains in-frame clones alone and is incomplete. The sample lists some 35,000 clones; 84% were seen once. Material for sequencing was CD8+ T cells sorted from blood. The receptor was derived from a man in his forties or fifties in good health. The J gene is TRBJ1-1, the V gene TRBV11-2; D is undetermined. The CDR3 is CASSRRETDTQNTEAFF. CDR3 bases: TGTGCCAGCAGCCGCCGTGAGACTGATACCCAGAACACTGAAGCTTTCTTT.